This entry lists 30 T cell receptor beta chains sequenced from one sample in a study of blood T cells in healthy people across ages. PCR was performed a second time for about 7 to 11 cycles using a sample-barcoded 5' primer and a J-beta primer mix. TCRdb used MiXCR to reprocess the 5' RACE reads, holding one entry per CDR3 protein. The sample lists approximately 1.5 million distinct CDR3 sequences; roughly 43% were seen once. The sample comprised blood. The receptor set was obtained from a woman aged 18 to 35 in good health.

This clonotype appeared many times. The rearrangement links TRBV12-3 or TRBV12-4 to TRBJ1-4; the D gene is possibly TRBD1 (5 bases). The CDR3 consists of 16 residues. The V and J ends lost 9 bases and 2 bases respectively, with 19 bases between them. This CDR3 is CASTKQGRPTNEKLFF. In nucleotides, the CDR3 is TGTGCCAGTACAAAGCAGGGCAGGCCGACTAATGAAAAACTGTTTTTT.

The J gene is TRBJ1-5, the V gene TRBV12-5, with D unclear. This CDR3 comprises 12 residues. V shed 1 base and J shed 5 bases, with 3 bases lying between them. Germline V gives CDR1 LGHNT, CDR2 FRNRAP. Written as DNA, the CDR3 is TGTGCTAGTGGTTTGGGATATCAGCCCCAGCATTTT. Amino acids: CASGLGYQPQHF.

This clonotype was detected a few times. The rearrangement joins TRBV6-2 or TRBV6-3 to TRBJ2-1; 12 nucleotides agree with TRBD2. CDR3 length: 15 amino acids. Germline-derived CDR1 and CDR2 are MNHEY and SVGEGT. V lost 4 bases to trimming and J lost 7 bases; unmatched junction nucleotides: 5. The CDR3 sequence: CASSFRTSGTNEQFF. The DNA for the CDR3 is TGTGCCAGCAGTTTCCGGACTAGCGGGACGAATGAGCAGTTCTTC.

Only one count was recorded for this clonotype. The chain carries TRBV7-2 and TRBJ1-1, with D tentatively TRBD1 (5 bases). The V end was cut by 1 base, the J end by 3 bases, with 9 bases between. In germline, CDR1 is SGHTA, CDR2 FQGNSA. The CDR3 is 14 amino acids. In DNA, the CDR3 is TGTGCCAGCAGCTTAGGGGACTGGTACACTGAAGCTTTCTTT. This translates into CASSLGDWYTEAFF.

This clonotype was detected many times. This rearrangement joins TRBV29-1 to TRBJ2-6; D uncertain. CDR1 and CDR2 (germline): SQVTM, ANQGSEA. The CDR3 covers 13 residues. Trimming removed 4 bases at V and 2 bases at J, with 6 bases between. In nucleotides, the CDR3 is TGCAGCGTTGTACAGACTGGGGCCAACGTCCTGACTTTC. It translates to CSVVQTGANVLTF.

This clonotype was seen a handful of times. One junction end disagrees with the germline gene, perhaps due to a read error. The chain links TRBV20-1 to TRBJ1-5; 9 positions match TRBD1. The germline gives CDR1 DFQATT, CDR2 SNEGSKA (reference sequence). The CDR3 totals 14 residues. The CDR3 DNA follows: TGCAGCGCTAGAGAGGGACAGGGAAATCAGCCCCAGCATTTT. Encoded protein: CSAREGQGNQPQHF.

This clonotype was found many times. In DNA form, the CDR3 reads TGCGCCAGCATTTTAGCGGTTAACACCGGGGAGCTGTTTTTT. Protein product: CASILAVNTGELFF. This chain links TRBV10-2 with TRBJ2-2; tentatively, D is TRBD2 (6 bases). The V gene lost 7 bases and the J gene lost 2 bases, with 11 bases spanning the gap. Germline V gene lookup returns CDR1 WSHSY and CDR2 SAAADI. The CDR3 is made up of 14 amino acids.

This clonotype was observed a few times. The V gene is TRBV7-9, the J gene TRBJ1-1; TRBD1 might be the D (6 bases). This CDR3 is built from 14 residues. The V gene lost 5 bases and the J gene lost 4 bases, with 14 bases spanning the gap. From germline, CDR1 is SEHNR and CDR2 FQNEAQ (reference sequence). Here the CDR3 reads CASSRWGGVTEAFF. DNA for the CDR3: TGTGCCAGCAGCCGGTGGGGGGGCGTCACTGAAGCTTTCTTT.

This clonotype was found many times. The V gene is TRBV20-1, the J gene TRBJ1-5, with TRBD1 matching over 7 bases. Looked up from germline, CDR1 is DFQATT and CDR2 is SNEGSKA (reference sequence). J gave up 8 bases and V 7 bases, and 8 bases lay outside the gene matches. The CDR3 is 12 amino acids. CDR3 bases: TGCAGTGTACCAACAGGGGAAGAGCCCCAGCATTTT. Amino acid sequence: CSVPTGEEPQHF.

This sequence joins TRBV29-1 and TRBJ1-5; unclear D gene. This CDR3 region has 12 residues. Germline V CDR1 and CDR2: SQVTM, ANQGSEA. Trimming cost V 4 bases and J 6 bases, with 10 bases left between them. The CDR3 is CSVGRRGQPQHF. CDR3 bases: TGCAGCGTTGGGCGGCGGGGTCAGCCCCAGCATTTT.

This clonotype was counted only a few times. The DNA for the CDR3 is TGCGCCAGCAGCTTGGCGGCAGGAGTCGGCTATGGCTACACCTTC. It specifies CASSLAAGVGYGYTF. The chain carries TRBV5-1 and TRBJ1-2; no clear D. The germline V gene encodes CDR1 SGHRS and CDR2 YFSETQ. V was cut by 0 bases and J by 4 bases, with 13 bases left in between. CDR3 length: 15 amino acids.

V usage is TRBV25-1 and J usage is TRBJ2-1, with 13 nucleotides matching TRBD2. With V trimmed by 2 bases and J by 10 bases, 2 bases remained unmatched. Germline V gives CDR1 MGHDK, CDR2 SYGVNS. This CDR3 region has 14 residues. Here the CDR3 DNA reads TGTGCCAGCAGTGAAGAACTAGCGGGGGGGGAGCAGTTCTTC. Residues: CASSEELAGGEQFF.

This clonotype was counted between two and nine times. The J gene is TRBJ1-1, the V gene TRBV29-1; D is perhaps TRBD1 (5 bases). Germline CDR1 SQVTM, CDR2 ANQGSEA. Trimming stripped 0 bases from V and 5 bases from J, with 13 bases between. The CDR3 is 14 residues long. As DNA, the CDR3 is TGCAGCGTTGAAGAGAGTACTAAGGGGACTGAAGCTTTCTTT. Amino acids: CSVEESTKGTEAFF.

The sample holds many counts of this clonotype. J is TRBJ1-5 and V is TRBV6-5, with 9 bases aligning to TRBD1. Trimming took 2 bases from V and 4 from J; bases not matched to a gene: 3. Germline-derived CDR1 and CDR2 are MNHEY and SVGAGI. The CDR3 consists of 15 residues. The CDR3 region has the DNA TGTGCCAGCAGTTACGCTGGGACAGGGAATCAGCCCCAGCATTTT. Protein: CASSYAGTGNQPQHF.

This clonotype was seen a few times. The chain combines TRBV6-1 with TRBJ2-1; either TRBD1 or TRBD2 may supply D (5 bases each). Trimming took 2 bases from V and 11 from J, leaving 16 bases between them. The CDR3 consists of 14 residues. Germline lookup yields CDR1 MNHNS and CDR2 SASEGT. CDR3 DNA: TGTGCCAGCAGTGAAAAGGTCGTGGGGGTACAGCAGTTCTTC. It specifies CASSEKVVGVQQFF.

This clonotype showed up just a few times. The rearrangement uses TRBV12-3 or TRBV12-4 and TRBJ1-2; 9 bases match TRBD1. V was clipped by 6 bases and J by 7 bases; unmatched bases: 9. CDR3 length equals 14 residues. The CDR3 DNA is TGTGCCAGCAGGGGGACAGGGCAAGGCGGTGGCTACACCTTC. This translates into CASRGTGQGGGYTF.

This clonotype came up a few times. The rearrangement uses TRBV7-2 and TRBJ2-5; 12 positions agree with TRBD2. The J segment lost 11 bases and the V segment lost 6 bases, leaving 13 bases of the junction unmatched. The germline V gene encodes CDR1 SGHTA and CDR2 FQGNSA. The CDR3 runs to 15 residues. The CDR3 spells CASSQLAGGWNEQYF. The CDR3 region has the DNA TGTGCCAGCAGTCAACTAGCGGGGGGTTGGAATGAGCAGTACTTC.

The chain uses TRBV20-1 and TRBJ1-1, with D possibly being TRBD1 (5 bases). Trimming removed 1 base from V and 0 bases from J, with 12 bases in between. Germline V CDR1 and CDR2: DFQATT, SNEGSKA (reference sequence). The CDR3 is made up of 15 amino acids. This CDR3 reads CSARVRSGLNTEAFF. The CDR3 nucleotides read TGCAGTGCTAGAGTCCGGTCAGGGTTGAACACTGAAGCTTTCTTT.

This clonotype was counted only a few times. This chain connects TRBV29-1 to TRBJ2-7; D may be TRBD1 or TRBD2 (6 bases each). Germline values: CDR1 SQVTM, CDR2 ANQGSEA. V was clipped by 6 bases and J by 5 bases, with 14 bases between them. The CDR3 has 12 residues. CDR3 nucleotide sequence: TGCAGCGTCGCTCGGGGGCTTAACGAGCAGTACTTC. Amino acid sequence: CSVARGLNEQYF.

The CDR3 nucleotides are TGCAGTGCTAGAGTTGGGACAGGGGCTTACAATGAGCAGTTCTTC. Encoded protein: CSARVGTGAYNEQFF. The chain employs TRBV20-1 and TRBJ2-1, with 10 positions matching TRBD1. V shed 1 base and J 4 bases; nucleotides not matched to a gene: 4. This CDR3 spans 15 amino acids. Looked up from germline, CDR1 is DFQATT and CDR2 is SNEGSKA (reference sequence).

The V gene is TRBV7-9, the J gene TRBJ2-1; D call uncertain. Germline CDR1 SEHNR, CDR2 FQNEAQ (reference sequence). With 4 bases removed from V and 6 bases from J, the gap between germline ends came to 10 bases. The CDR3 consists of 13 residues. CDR3 nucleotides: TGTGCCAGCAGCTCCCGACGGAGCAATGAGCAGTTCTTC. Protein sequence: CASSSRRSNEQFF.

This clonotype has a handful of counts. The J gene is TRBJ1-3, the V gene TRBV11-2, with a weak D call TRBD1 (5 bases). The CDR3 covers 16 residues. Germline lookup yields CDR1 SGHAT and CDR2 FQNNGV. Trimming took off 2 bases at V and 0 bases at J, with 11 bases between the two ends. This chain's CDR3 is CASSLPGTASGNTIYF. CDR3 coding DNA: TGTGCCAGCAGCTTACCTGGGACGGCCTCTGGAAACACCATATATTTT.

CDR3 residues: CASSQLRTSGDEQYF. DNA of the CDR3: TGTGCCAGCAGTCAGCTTCGGACTAGCGGGGACGAGCAGTACTTC. The V call is TRBV27, the J call TRBJ2-5, with 12 positions matching TRBD2. With the DNA end fitting TRBJ2-7 better, the J assignment may be wrong. Germline CDR1 is MNHEY and CDR2 is SMNVEV (reference sequence). There are 15 residues in the CDR3.

The chain recombines TRBV6-6 with TRBJ2-6, with no clear D. CDR3 length equals 17 residues. The V gene lost 7 bases and the J gene lost 0 bases, with 16 bases spanning the gap. In germline, CDR1 is MNHNY, CDR2 SVGAGI (reference sequence). As DNA, the CDR3 is TGTGCCAGCATTCCCTTCGGTGGGAACTCTGGGGCCAACGTCCTGACTTTC. Translated: CASIPFGGNSGANVLTF.

Notes on this clonotype: The junction shows a germline mismatch at one end, possibly a read error. The J gene is TRBJ2-3, the V gene TRBV4-3; TRBD2 matches 8 bases. There are 18 residues in the CDR3. The germline gives CDR1 LGHNA, CDR2 YSLEER. The CDR3 sequence is CASGQDRGSGMSTDTQYF. The CDR3 nucleotides read TGCGCCAGCGGCCAAGATAGGGGTAGCGGGATGAGCACAGATACGCAGTATTTT.

This chain connects TRBV18 to TRBJ1-1; 8 nucleotides agree with TRBD1. Per the germline V gene, CDR1 is KGHSH and CDR2 is LQKENI. The length of the CDR3 is 17 residues. V was clipped by 0 bases and J by 6 bases; unmatched bases: 12. The CDR3 nucleotides read TGTGCCAGCTCACCACCCTTTGGGGCAGGGGGCTTTGCTGAAGCTTTCTTT. The encoded protein is CASSPPFGAGGFAEAFF.

This chain uses TRBV12-3 or TRBV12-4 with TRBJ1-2; D remains unclear. Trimming took off 2 bases at V and 1 base at J, with 14 bases between the two ends. CDR3 length: 16 residues. As DNA, the CDR3 is TGTGCCAGCAGTTTACTACCGGAGCCTCTTAACTATGGCTACACCTTC. Translated: CASSLLPEPLNYGYTF.

The V call is TRBV6-5, the J call TRBJ2-7; 7 bases fit TRBD2. Trimming took 0 bases from V and 2 from J; bases not matched to a gene: 4. Germline assignment: CDR1 MNHEY and CDR2 SVGAGI. This CDR3 has 15 residues. The CDR3 is CASSYSSGLPYEQYF. In nucleotides, the CDR3 is TGTGCCAGCAGTTACTCTAGCGGGCTTCCCTACGAGCAGTACTTC.

The chain uses TRBV20-1 and TRBJ1-5; TRBD1 might be the D (5 bases). Trimming stripped 7 bases from V and 0 bases from J, with 13 bases between. Germline V gene lookup returns CDR1 DFQATT and CDR2 SNEGSKA (reference sequence). The CDR3 spans 14 residues. The CDR3 reads CSGRDINSNQPQHF. CDR3 nucleotides: TGCAGTGGCAGGGATATCAATAGCAATCAGCCCCAGCATTTT.

This clonotype was found a few times. This sequence joins TRBV5-1 and TRBJ1-1; perhaps TRBD1 as D (6 bases). V lost 2 bases and J 6 bases, leaving 17 bases between the germline ends. In germline, CDR1 is SGHRS, CDR2 YFSETQ. The CDR3 sequence is 15 residues long. The DNA for the CDR3 is TGCGCCAGCAGCTTACAACCCAGGGGCCCGGCTGAAGCTTTCTTT. Protein: CASSLQPRGPAEAFF.